These T cell receptor beta chains were read from a single sample in a study of T-cell reconstitution after alpha-beta-depleted transplantation in children. Each CDR3 protein gets one entry after TCRdb re-called the PCR reads with MiXCR. Of roughly 500,000 distinct CDR3 sequences in the sample, over 25% were seen once. The sequencing used PBMCs from the stem cell graft donor, collected from the stem cell graft. These receptors originate from a human donor who donated a stem cell graft to a child with aplastic anemia. CDR3s include the opening cysteine and the closing phenylalanine or tryptophan. A D gene is named only where the DNA matches it firmly.

v_call	d_call	cdr3_aa
TRBV29-1	TRBD2	CSVLRGLLAGQETQYF
TRBV4-3	TRBD2	CASSQEATSVDNEQFF
TRBV7-3	-	CASSLKGLVTNEQFF
TRBV5-1	-	CASSLPQGTNTEAFF
TRBV6-5	TRBD2	CASSRLADRGEQFF
TRBV5-5	-	CASGQGSRNEQFF
TRBV29-1	-	CSVAGQRQETQYF
TRBV28	-	CASSLPLVGAYEQYF
TRBV7-9	-	CASSPPRRVGNEKLFF
TRBV13	-	CASSLLFRAYSYNEQFF
TRBV7-9	-	CASSLEENYGYTF
TRBV5-1	TRBD2	CASSSRQTSVYNEQFF
TRBV27	TRBD1	CASSFQGQGPNQPQHF
TRBV12-3/TRBV12-4	TRBD2	CASSPGLAGVNIQYF
TRBV5-1	-	CASSNINRDDEQFF
TRBV3-1	-	CASSQSSGEQFF
TRBV5-1	TRBD2	CASRMEGLGGETQYF
TRBV20-1	-	CSARVSGQNTGELFF
TRBV20-1	TRBD2	CSAATSGRGEQFF